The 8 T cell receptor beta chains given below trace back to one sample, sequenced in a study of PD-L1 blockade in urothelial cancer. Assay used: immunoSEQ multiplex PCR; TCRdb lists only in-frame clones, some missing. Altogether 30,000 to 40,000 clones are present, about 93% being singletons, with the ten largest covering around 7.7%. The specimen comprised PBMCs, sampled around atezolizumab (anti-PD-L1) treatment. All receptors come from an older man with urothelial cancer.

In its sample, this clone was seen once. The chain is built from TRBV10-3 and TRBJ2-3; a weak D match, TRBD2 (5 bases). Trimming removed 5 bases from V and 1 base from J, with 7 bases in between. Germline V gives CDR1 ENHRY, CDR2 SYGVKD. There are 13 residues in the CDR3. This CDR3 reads CAISRAGTDTQYF. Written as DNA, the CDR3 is TGTGCCATCAGTAGAGCGGGCACAGATACGCAGTATTTT.

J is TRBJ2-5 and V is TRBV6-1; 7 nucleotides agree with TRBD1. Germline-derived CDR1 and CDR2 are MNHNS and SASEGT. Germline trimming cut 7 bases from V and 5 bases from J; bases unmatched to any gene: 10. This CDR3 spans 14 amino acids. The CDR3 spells CASTGQARRETQYF. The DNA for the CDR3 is TGTGCCAGCACTGGACAGGCCCGAAGGGAGACCCAGTACTTC.

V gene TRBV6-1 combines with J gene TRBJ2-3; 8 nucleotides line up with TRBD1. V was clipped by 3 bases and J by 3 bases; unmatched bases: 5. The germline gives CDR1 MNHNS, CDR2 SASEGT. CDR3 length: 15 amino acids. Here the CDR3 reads CASSERDRYTDTQYF. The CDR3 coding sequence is TGTGCCAGCAGTGAGAGGGACAGGTATACAGATACGCAGTATTTT.

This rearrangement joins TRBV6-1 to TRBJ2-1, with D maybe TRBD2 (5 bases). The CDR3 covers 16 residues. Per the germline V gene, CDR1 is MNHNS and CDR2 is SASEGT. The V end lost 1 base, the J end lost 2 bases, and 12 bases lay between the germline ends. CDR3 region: CASSEDASRAYNEQFF. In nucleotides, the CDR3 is TGTGCCAGCAGTGAAGATGCTTCGCGGGCCTACAATGAGCAGTTCTTC.

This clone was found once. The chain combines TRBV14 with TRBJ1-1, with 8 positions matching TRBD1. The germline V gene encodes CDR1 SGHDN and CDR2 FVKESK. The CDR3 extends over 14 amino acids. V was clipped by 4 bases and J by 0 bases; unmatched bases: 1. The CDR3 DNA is TGTGCCAGCAGCCGGACAGGGCTGAACACTGAAGCTTTCTTT. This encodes CASSRTGLNTEAFF.

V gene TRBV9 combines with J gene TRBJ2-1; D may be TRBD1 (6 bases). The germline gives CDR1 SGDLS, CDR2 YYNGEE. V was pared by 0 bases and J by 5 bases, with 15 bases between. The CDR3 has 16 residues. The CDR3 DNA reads TGTGCCAGCAGCGTAGCCCTCGGACAGTCGGACAATGAGCAGTTCTTC. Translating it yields CASSVALGQSDNEQFF.

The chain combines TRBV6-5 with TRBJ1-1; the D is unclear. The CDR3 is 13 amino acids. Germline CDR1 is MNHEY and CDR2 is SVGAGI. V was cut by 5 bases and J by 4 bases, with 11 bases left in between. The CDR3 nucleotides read TGTGCCAGCAGTACGGTGAGTGGCACTGAAGCTTTCTTT. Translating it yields CASSTVSGTEAFF.

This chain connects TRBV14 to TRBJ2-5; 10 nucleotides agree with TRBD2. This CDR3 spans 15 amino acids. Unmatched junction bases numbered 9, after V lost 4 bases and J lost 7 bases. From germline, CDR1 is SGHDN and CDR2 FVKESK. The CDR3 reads CASSLGAGGPGTQYF. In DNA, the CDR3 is TGTGCCAGCAGCCTCGGAGCGGGAGGGCCCGGGACCCAGTACTTC.